Listed below are T cell receptor beta chains from one sample, sequenced in a study of T cells in Graves' hyperthyroidism and ophthalmopathy. From the multiplex PCR reads, TCRdb called clonotypes with MiXCR, one entry per CDR3 protein. The table shows 250,000 to 350,000 distinct CDR3 sequences, with around 15% occurring only once. The source material was blood. These receptors were collected from a woman in her sixties or seventies with Graves' ophthalmopathy. The CDR3 runs from the conserved cysteine through the conserved F or W. A D gene is named only where the DNA matches it firmly. Clone sizes are given selectively: once, few, many, or a class where the clone is expanded.

clone_size j_call v_call d_call cdr3_aa cdr3_nt
- TRBJ2-2 TRBV4-1 - CASRSQGSGELFF TGCGCCAGCAGATCACAGGGATCCGGGGAGCTGTTTTTT
many TRBJ2-3 TRBV7-2 - CASSSRSGLSTDTQYF TGTGCCAGCAGCTCCCGTTCCGGACTGAGCACAGATACGCAGTATTTT
many TRBJ1-2 TRBV18 - CASSPSIANYGYTF TGTGCCAGCTCACCATCAATTGCGAACTATGGCTACACCTTC
few TRBJ1-2 TRBV2 - CASSEIGTAAEVSYGYTF TGTGCCAGCAGTGAAATTGGTACAGCGGCCGAAGTGAGTTATGGCTACACCTTC
- TRBJ2-1 TRBV7-9 TRBD2 CASSPRLAGGYNEQFF TGTGCCAGCAGCCCCAGACTAGCGGGAGGGTACAATGAGCAGTTCTTC
many TRBJ2-3 TRBV3-1 TRBD2 CASSHPGLARTDTQYF TGTGCCAGCAGCCACCCGGGACTAGCCCGCACAGATACGCAGTATTTT
- TRBJ1-2 TRBV4-3 - CASSQDRVRNYGYTF TGCGCCAGCAGCCAAGATAGGGTGCGGAACTATGGCTACACCTTC
many TRBJ2-7 TRBV15 - CATSMDAFSYEQYF TGTGCCACCAGCATGGACGCATTCTCCTACGAGCAGTACTTC
many TRBJ1-1 TRBV7-2 - CASSLAGGGFEAFF TGTGCCAGCAGCTTAGCGGGCGGCGGGTTTGAAGCTTTCTTT
many TRBJ2-7 TRBV9 - CASSVAAHPGAYEQYF TGTGCCAGCAGCGTAGCCGCACACCCGGGTGCCTACGAGCAGTACTTC
many TRBJ1-2 TRBV12-3/TRBV12-4 TRBD1 CASRDRQGAYGYTF TGTGCCAGCAGAGATCGACAGGGGGCCTATGGCTACACCTTC
many TRBJ2-1 TRBV29-1 TRBD2 CSVEDLELRRRSGSSFNEQFF TGCAGCGTTGAAGATCTCGAGTTACGTAGGAGGAGCGGGAGTTCCTTCAATGAGCAGTTCTTC
many TRBJ2-5 TRBV20-1 TRBD2 CSARKITSGRYQETQYF TGCAGTGCTAGGAAAATCACTAGCGGACGGTACCAAGAGACCCAGTACTTC
- TRBJ2-1 TRBV4-1 TRBD2 CASRSGTSNEQFF TGCGCCAGCAGGTCCGGGACTAGCAATGAGCAGTTCTTC
many TRBJ2-3 TRBV25-1 - CASSKFADTQYF TGTGCCAGCAGTAAGTTCGCAGATACGCAGTATTTT
few TRBJ1-4 TRBV27 - CASSLKSSNEKLFF TGTGCCAGCAGTTTAAAGAGCTCTAATGAAAAACTGTTTTTT
many TRBJ2-7 TRBV27 TRBD2 CASSLVGLAGLAYEQYF TGTGCCAGCAGTTTAGTAGGACTAGCGGGACTAGCCTACGAGCAGTACTTC
- TRBJ2-5 TRBV7-2 TRBD2 CASSIILAGGETQYF TGTGCCAGCAGCATAATACTAGCGGGAGGAGAGACCCAGTACTTC
many TRBJ1-1 TRBV18 - CASSSDTNTEAFF TGTGCCAGCTCGTCCGACACGAACACTGAAGCTTTCTTT
many TRBJ2-3 TRBV7-3 - CASSLGADTQYF TGTGCCAGCAGTTTAGGAGCAGATACGCAGTATTTT
few TRBJ1-6 TRBV20-1 - CRVSRGSLNSPLHF TGCAGGGTCAGCAGGGGATCCCTTAATTCACCCCTCCACTTT
few TRBJ1-4 TRBV6-2/TRBV6-3 - CASSYRRKSTNEKLFF TGTGCCAGCAGTTACCGTCGCAAGTCAACTAATGAAAAACTGTTTTTT
few TRBJ2-1 TRBV7-2 TRBD1 CASSLGGLGTGYWNQQFF TGTGCCAGCAGCTTAGGGGGGCTAGGGACAGGGTATTGGAATCAGCAGTTCTTC
many TRBJ1-5 TRBV12-3/TRBV12-4 - CASSLRENQPQHF TGTGCCAGCAGCCTCAGAGAGAATCAGCCCCAGCATTTT
- TRBJ1-1 TRBV6-1 TRBD1 CASRPHQNRGMSTEAFF TGTGCCAGCAGGCCCCACCAAAACAGGGGAATGAGCACTGAAGCTTTCTTT
many TRBJ2-5 TRBV28 - CASSFGTLQETQYF TGTGCCAGCAGTTTCGGGACACTACAAGAGACCCAGTACTTC
- TRBJ2-7 TRBV9 TRBD1 CASSAGTGTGLTYEQYF TGTGCCAGCAGCGCCGGTACCGGGACAGGGTTAACGTACGAGCAGTACTTC
many TRBJ2-3 TRBV11-2 - CASSPSWLLDTQYF TGTGCCAGCAGCCCCTCCTGGCTTTTGGATACGCAGTATTTT
few TRBJ2-3 TRBV12-3/TRBV12-4 - CASRNTQYF TGTGCCAGCAGGAATACGCAGTATTTT
- TRBJ2-1 TRBV6-4 TRBD1 CASSVQTGPDEQFF TGTGCCAGCAGTGTTCAGACAGGGCCCGATGAGCAGTTCTTC
- TRBJ2-1 TRBV6-2/TRBV6-3 TRBD2 CASSYFTTSGYNEQFF TGTGCCAGCAGTTACTTTACGACTAGCGGATACAATGAGCAGTTCTTC
- TRBJ2-6 TRBV18 TRBD2 CASSRGRTSSGANVLTF TGTGCCAGCTCCCGGGGACGGACTAGCTCTGGGGCCAACGTCCTGACTTTC
- TRBJ1-1 TRBV6-2/TRBV6-3 TRBD1 CASSYSSGQGNTEAFF TGTGCCAGCAGTTACTCGTCGGGACAGGGGAACACTGAAGCTTTCTTT
many TRBJ1-1 TRBV20-1 - CSAISPRASEAFF TGCAGTGCAATTTCACCCAGGGCATCTGAAGCTTTCTTT
- TRBJ1-6 TRBV3-2 - CASSQGGRGNSPLHF TGTGCCAGCAGCCAAGGGGGGCGAGGGAATTCACCCCTCCACTTT
- TRBJ2-7 TRBV28 - CASSIPPHLAHEQYF TGTGCCAGCAGTATACCCCCCCATCTAGCTCACGAGCAGTACTTC
- TRBJ2-7 TRBV5-1 - CASSAFPGGSLYEQYF TGCGCCAGCAGCGCATTTCCAGGTGGTTCCTTGTACGAGCAGTACTTC
- TRBJ2-6 TRBV9 - CASSVVSSPGANVLTF TGTGCCAGCAGCGTAGTGTCCAGTCCGGGGGCCAACGTCCTGACTTTC
- TRBJ1-5 TRBV5-5 - CASSLSGGQPQHF TGTGCCAGCAGCTTATCGGGTGGCCAGCCCCAGCATTTT
many TRBJ2-7 TRBV27 TRBD2 CASSPHGGYEQYF TGTGCCAGCAGTCCACACGGGGGGTACGAGCAGTACTTC
many TRBJ1-2 TRBV5-5 TRBD1 CASSLGQGYYGYTF TGTGCCAGCAGCTTGGGACAGGGGTACTATGGCTACACCTTC
many TRBJ2-1 TRBV13 - CASSPHAEAVNEQFF TGTGCCAGCAGCCCCCATGCAGAGGCGGTTAATGAGCAGTTCTTC
few TRBJ1-4 TRBV5-1 - CASSLAGDGEKLFF TGCGCCAGCAGCTTGGCCGGGGACGGGGAAAAACTGTTTTTT
few TRBJ1-2 TRBV6-1 TRBD1 CASSEARGTASCTF TGTGCCAGCAGTGAAGCGCGAGGGACAGCAAGTTGCACCTTC
- TRBJ2-2 TRBV11-2 TRBD1 CASSSNRGHTGELFF TGTGCCAGCAGCTCGAACAGGGGGCACACCGGGGAGCTGTTTTTT
- TRBJ1-1 TRBV7-2 - CASSWGGAGTEAFF TGTGCCAGCAGCTGGGGGGGCGCGGGCACTGAAGCTTTCTTT
many TRBJ1-1 TRBV9 - CASSPSGENTEAFF TGTGCCAGCAGCCCCTCAGGAGAGAACACTGAAGCTTTCTTT
- TRBJ2-1 TRBV5-1 TRBD2 CASSSGSGNYNEQFF TGCGCCAGCAGCTCGGGTAGCGGGAACTACAATGAGCAGTTCTTC
many TRBJ2-2 TRBV12-3/TRBV12-4 - CASSPKPRVQDTGELFF TGTGCCAGCAGTCCTAAACCTAGGGTGCAGGACACCGGGGAGCTGTTTTTT
- TRBJ2-6 TRBV29-1 TRBD1 CSVGGPGQGPGANVLTF TGCAGCGTTGGGGGGCCGGGACAGGGCCCTGGGGCCAACGTCCTGACTTTC
many TRBJ2-7 TRBV20-1 - CSASAGNYEQYF TGCAGTGCCTCGGCAGGGAACTACGAGCAGTACTTC